The next 26 T cell receptor beta chains were all read from a single sample in a study of T cell repertoires in cytomegalovirus infection. From the reads, TCRdb called clonotypes with MiXCR, one entry per CDR3 protein. The repertoire has 700,000 to 850,000 distinct CDR3 sequences, about 31% of them found once; the top ten carry around 11%. Their specific antigens are unknown. The material was cultured CD8+ T cells from PBMCs, obtained from culture after CMV antigen stimulation. The source is a human donor in good health (CMV status not recorded). Some clones in this sample may be carry-over from other donors' samples.

The chain couples TRBV4-1 to TRBJ1-6; TRBD1 agrees at 9 bases. CDR3 length equals 16 residues. The germline V gene encodes CDR1 MGHRA and CDR2 YSYEKL. Germline trimming cut 3 bases from V and 6 bases from J; bases unmatched to any gene: 6. The chain's CDR3 is CASSHPGQGSNSPLHF. The CDR3 bases are TGCGCCAGCAGCCATCCAGGACAGGGGTCTAATTCACCCCTCCACTTT.

This sequence joins TRBV7-8 and TRBJ2-7; 8 positions match TRBD1. V lost 4 bases to trimming and J lost 3 bases; unmatched junction nucleotides: 8. The CDR3 runs 15 residues. Germline lookup yields CDR1 SGHVS and CDR2 FQNEAQ. Written as DNA, the CDR3 is TGTGCCAGCAGCTCGCCTGGGACAGGTGTCTACGAGCAGTACTTC. It codes for CASSSPGTGVYEQYF.

This clonotype was counted at least ten times. The J gene is TRBJ1-1, the V gene TRBV7-6; D not certain. CDR1 is SGHVS and CDR2 is FNYEAQ in the germline V gene. Between the trimmed V and J ends, which lost 0 bases and 4 bases, there was a span of 12 bases. The CDR3 extends over 15 amino acids. In DNA form, the CDR3 reads TGTGCCAGCAGCTTAGCGCCGGGCCCCAGCACTGAAGCTTTCTTT. Translating gives CASSLAPGPSTEAFF.

This chain uses TRBV7-2 with TRBJ2-1; D gene unclear. The V end lost 3 bases, the J end lost 9 bases, and 6 bases lay between the germline ends. In germline, CDR1 is SGHTA, CDR2 FQGNSA. The CDR3 spans 11 residues. CDR3 DNA sequence: TGTGCCAGCAGCTTCTCACCTGAGCAGTTCTTC. As protein: CASSFSPEQFF.

The chain is built from TRBV5-4 and TRBJ2-3; D uncertain. Germline lookup yields CDR1 SGHNT and CDR2 YYREEE (reference sequence). The CDR3 is 16 amino acids. The V gene lost 4 bases and the J gene lost 2 bases, with 17 bases spanning the gap. Here the CDR3 reads CASSLDPDSFTDTQYF. The CDR3 DNA is TGTGCCAGCAGCCTTGACCCCGATAGCTTCACAGATACGCAGTATTTT.

In regard to this clonotype: A clone one base away is much larger, so this may be a read error. The CDR3 DNA follows: TGTACCAGCAGCACTAGACAGGGTCCTATGAACACTGAAGCTTTCTTT. Protein sequence: CTSSTRQGPMNTEAFF. The chain employs TRBV7-6 and TRBJ1-1; the match to TRBD1 covers 7 bases. Germline values: CDR1 SGHVS, CDR2 FNYEAQ. This CDR3 region has 16 residues.

This chain links TRBV4-1 with TRBJ2-1; tentative D call: TRBD2 (5 bases). CDR1 is MGHRA, CDR2 YSYEKL, per germline. The ends were cut back, 0 bases at V and 9 bases at J, with 15 bases in the middle. The CDR3 is made up of 15 amino acids. CDR3 amino acids: CASSQDDRGKGEQFF. The CDR3 DNA reads TGCGCCAGCAGCCAAGATGACCGGGGAAAGGGTGAGCAGTTCTTC.

In its sample, this clonotype was seen a few times. The rearrangement links TRBV12-3 or TRBV12-4 to TRBJ1-1; no clear D gene. Trimming pared 2 bases from V and 2 bases from J, leaving 6 bases between. The CDR3 totals 13 residues. The CDR3 nucleotides read TGTGCCAGCAGTTTAACAATTAACACTGAAGCTTTCTTT. It specifies CASSLTINTEAFF.

Note on this clonotype: Its ends do not fully match the called genes, so a read error is possible. V and J are TRBV3-1 and TRBJ1-2; the match to TRBD1 covers 7 bases. The CDR3 totals 13 residues. Germline CDR1 and CDR2: LGHDT and YNNKEL (reference sequence). CDR3 region: CVSSERQGYGYTF. In DNA form, the CDR3 reads TGTGTCAGCAGCGAAAGACAGGGATATGGCTACACCTTC.

This rearrangement joins TRBV12-3 or TRBV12-4 to TRBJ2-1, with 8 nucleotides matching TRBD2. The CDR3 runs 16 residues. After removal of 6 bases from V and 10 bases from J, the junction contained 17 bases not matched to a gene. This chain's CDR3 is CASRPTPGGGQDEQFF. The CDR3 region has the DNA TGTGCCAGCAGGCCGACTCCCGGGGGGGGGCAAGACGAGCAGTTCTTC.

V gene TRBV6-8 combines with J gene TRBJ2-2; D gene unclear. This CDR3 spans 15 amino acids. Germline lookup yields CDR1 MNHGY and CDR2 SAAAGT. V shed 1 base and J shed 1 base, with 7 bases lying between them. In DNA form, the CDR3 reads TGTGCCAGCAGTTACTTGGTGGGGAACACCGGGGAGCTGTTTTTT. Translating gives CASSYLVGNTGELFF.

The chain employs TRBV12-3 or TRBV12-4 and TRBJ2-1; D call uncertain. The CDR3 runs to 12 residues. V was cut by 6 bases and J by 5 bases, with 8 bases left in between. The CDR3 is CASRTPNNEQFF. In DNA, the CDR3 is TGTGCCAGCAGAACGCCGAACAATGAGCAGTTCTTC.

This clonotype was recorded a few times. The chain joins TRBV15 to TRBJ2-1; possible D gene TRBD1, 6 bases. The CDR3 sequence is 15 residues long. CDR1 and CDR2 (germline): LNHNV, YYDKDF (reference sequence). Trimming cost V 0 bases and J 6 bases, with 12 bases left between them. CDR3 in amino acids: CATSRDLGASNEQFF. The CDR3, as DNA: TGTGCCACCAGCAGAGATCTGGGGGCAAGCAATGAGCAGTTCTTC.

This clonotype has a single count. The chain uses TRBV6-4 and TRBJ2-2; D may be TRBD2 (6 bases). The CDR3 is 14 residues long. Germline-derived CDR1 and CDR2 are MRHNA and SNTAGT. V lost 4 bases, J lost 7 bases, and 13 bases lay in between. CDR3 nucleotide sequence: TGTGCCAGCAGTGTTGGGACTTCTGGCGGGGAGCTGTTTTTT. It codes for CASSVGTSGGELFF.

This sequence joins TRBV19 and TRBJ2-4; D is perhaps TRBD1 (6 bases). The CDR3 totals 13 residues. CDR1 and CDR2 from the germline V gene are LNHDA and SQIVND (reference sequence). V lost 5 bases and J lost 4, with 9 bases in between. CDR3 sequence: CASSSQGKNIQYF. CDR3 coding DNA: TGTGCCAGTAGTTCACAGGGTAAAAACATTCAGTACTTC.

This clonotype was counted at least ten times. This chain joins TRBV10-3 and TRBJ2-7, with 7 bases lining up with TRBD1. CDR1 and CDR2 from the germline V gene are ENHRY and SYGVKD. V trimming: 10 bases; J trimming: 3 bases; junction bases outside the gene matches: 15. The CDR3 contains 15 residues. CDR3: CATEQGEGLNYEQYF. The CDR3 bases are TGTGCCACGGAGCAGGGGGAAGGGTTGAACTACGAGCAGTACTTC.

This sequence joins TRBV3-1 and TRBJ2-3, with TRBD2 matching 7 bases. The CDR3 length is 17 residues. The junction had 12 bases not matched to a gene; V was cut back by 4 bases and J by 2 bases. CDR1 is LGHDT and CDR2 is YNNKEL in the germline V gene (reference sequence). The CDR3 DNA sequence: TGTGCCAGCAGCCCCAGAGGGGCGGGGGACTCCACAGATACGCAGTATTTT. Translation: CASSPRGAGDSTDTQYF.

This clonotype was counted ten times or more. This chain connects TRBV7-8 to TRBJ2-5, with 8 positions matching TRBD2. Losses at the gene ends were 5 bases for V and 2 bases for J; bases not matched to a gene: 7. CDR1 and CDR2 (germline): SGHVS, FQNEAQ. CDR3 size: 15 residues. CDR3 region: CASSPQRGPQETQYF. As DNA, the CDR3 is TGTGCCAGCAGCCCCCAGCGGGGGCCACAAGAGACCCAGTACTTC.

This chain uses TRBV27 with TRBJ2-2; tentatively, D is TRBD2 (5 bases). The CDR3 consists of 16 residues. Per germline, CDR1 MNHEY and CDR2 SMNVEV (reference sequence). Between the trimmed V and J ends, which lost 10 bases and 3 bases, there was a span of 21 bases. The CDR3 region is CATTVVRFGDTGELFF. CDR3 in DNA: TGTGCCACCACCGTAGTGAGGTTCGGGGACACCGGGGAGCTGTTTTTT.

In this sample, this clonotype turned up once. The chain has TRBV28 and TRBJ2-7; the D gene is possibly TRBD2 (6 bases). V lost 6 bases to trimming and J lost 6 bases, with 18 bases between them. Looked up from germline, CDR1 is MDHEN and CDR2 is SYDVKM. The length of the CDR3 is 14 residues. This CDR3 is CASSSGTGSIEQYV. CDR3 bases: TGTGCCAGCAGCTCCGGGACTGGGTCTATCGAGCAGTACGTC.

This clonotype was counted many times. The rearrangement joins TRBV7-6 to TRBJ1-5; D may be TRBD1 (5 bases). Germline V gives CDR1 SGHVS, CDR2 FNYEAQ. Trimming pared 3 bases from V and 6 bases from J, leaving 6 bases between. This CDR3 spans 12 amino acids. CDR3 protein: CASSFQGQPQHF. The DNA of the CDR3 is TGTGCCAGCAGCTTCCAGGGTCAGCCCCAGCATTTT.

This clonotype was observed many times. This chain joins TRBV7-2 and TRBJ1-2, with D uncertain. This CDR3 is 10 amino acids long. Germline V CDR1 and CDR2: SGHTA, FQGNSA. V was cut by 2 bases and J by 6 bases, with 1 base left in between. The CDR3 loop reads CASSLNGYTF. The CDR3, as DNA: TGTGCCAGCAGCTTAAATGGCTACACCTTC.

A note on this clonotype: An end of the junction differs from the germline gene, which may be a read error. The CDR3 DNA sequence: TGTGCCAGTAGTGTAGATTATGAAGCTTTCTTT. It codes for CASSVDYEAFF. This chain joins TRBV19 and TRBJ1-1, with no clear D. Germline CDR1 LNHDA, CDR2 SQIVND (reference sequence). The CDR3 spans 11 residues.

Points on this clonotype: The junction shows a germline mismatch at one end, possibly a read error. The chain combines TRBV27 with TRBJ2-2; TRBD2 agrees at 9 bases. The germline V gene encodes CDR1 MNHEY and CDR2 SMNVEV (reference sequence). The CDR3 contains 17 residues. CDR3 in DNA: TGTACCAGCAGTTTAGTAGGCGGGGGGGCCGACACCGGGGAGCTGTTTTTT. It codes for CTSSLVGGGADTGELFF.

This chain connects TRBV7-8 to TRBJ2-7; D possibly corresponds to TRBD1 (5 bases). Trimming stripped 2 bases from V and 2 bases from J, with 13 bases between. Germline V gene data show CDR1 as SGHVS and CDR2 as FQNEAQ. This CDR3 region has 15 residues. The CDR3 DNA follows: TGTGCCAGCAGCTTATCCCAGGGTCTAGCCTACGAGCAGTACTTC. Translated: CASSLSQGLAYEQYF.

This clonotype has more than one count but fewer than ten. J is TRBJ1-5 and V is TRBV20-1; D may be TRBD1 (6 bases). Germline loops: CDR1 DFQATT, CDR2 SNEGSKA (reference sequence). V gave up 6 bases and J gave up 1 base, with 10 bases separating them. This CDR3 is built from 13 residues. This chain's CDR3 is CSAKDSSNQPQHF. CDR3 bases: TGCAGTGCCAAGGACAGCAGCAATCAGCCCCAGCATTTT.